One sample yielded the 9 T cell receptor beta chains listed below, sequenced in a study of a mutant IDH1 vaccine in newly diagnosed glioma. Indicated time point: week 35, safety follow-up. In every dose of vaccine, 300 ug of mutant IDH1 20-mer peptide was given alongside topical imiquimod. These TCRs' antigens remain unknown. Assay: immunoSEQ multiplex PCR; the TCRdb copy retains only in-frame clones and omits some. The data hold about 69,000 clones, with 70% to 90% observed a single time. Sequencing used PBMCs, obtained from a glioma patient whose treatment included an IDH1 peptide vaccine. These receptors all come from a man aged 25 to 40 with glioma.

This clone has a single count. V is TRBV2 and J is TRBJ1-6; no clear D gene. The V end was cut by 6 bases, the J end by 9 bases, with 12 bases between. This CDR3 is 13 amino acids long. CDR1 is SNHLY, CDR2 FYNNEI, per germline. CDR3 sequence (DNA): TGTGCCAGCAGGCTTCGGGATGGTTCACCCCTCCACTTT. Residues: CASRLRDGSPLHF.

This chain uses TRBV19 with TRBJ2-3; tentatively, D is TRBD2 (6 bases). V was shortened by 7 bases and J by 3 bases, with 14 bases between the two germline ends. CDR1 and CDR2 from the germline V gene are LNHDA and SQIVND (reference sequence). The CDR3 consists of 14 residues. The CDR3 region has the DNA TGTGCCAGTAAAGTAAGCGGGTCGACAGATACGCAGTATTTT. Its protein product is CASKVSGSTDTQYF.

The V and J genes are TRBV27 and TRBJ1-1, with D possibly matching TRBD1 (5 bases). Per the germline V gene, CDR1 is MNHEY and CDR2 is SMNVEV (reference sequence). The CDR3 spans 14 residues. Trimming took 1 base from V and 1 from J, leaving 7 bases between them. The DNA for the CDR3 is TGTGCCAGCAGTTTATTCAGGGCGAACACTGAAGCTTTCTTT. It yields the protein CASSLFRANTEAFF.

The rearrangement links TRBV6-1 to TRBJ1-2; tentative D call: TRBD1 (5 bases). CDR1 and CDR2 (germline): MNHNS, SASEGT. Trimming removed 6 bases at V and 4 bases at J, with 9 bases between. This CDR3 is 12 amino acids long. Here the CDR3 DNA reads TGTGCCAGCAGCGACAGACCCTATGGCTACACCTTC. This translates into CASSDRPYGYTF.

The CDR3 loop is CASRPGTGGPEQYF. The CDR3 DNA sequence: TGTGCCAGCAGGCCCGGGACAGGGGGCCCCGAGCAGTACTTC. The chain carries TRBV7-9 and TRBJ2-7; TRBD1 agrees at 12 bases. CDR3 length equals 14 residues. The trim removed 6 bases at V and 6 bases at J, leaving 6 bases unmatched. The germline V gene has CDR1 SEHNR and CDR2 FQNEAQ (reference sequence).

This rearrangement joins TRBV7-9 to TRBJ2-5; 8 positions agree with TRBD2. Near its end, the DNA agrees better with TRBJ2-7, so the J call may be wrong. The CDR3 sequence is 15 residues long. Per the germline V gene, CDR1 is SEHNR and CDR2 is FQNEAQ (reference sequence). Here the CDR3 reads CASSPLSSGDYEQYF. DNA for the CDR3: TGTGCCAGCAGCCCCCTGAGTAGCGGGGACTACGAGCAGTACTTC.

The chain is built from TRBV19 and TRBJ1-1; D not resolved. This CDR3 is 14 amino acids long. Trimming removed 3 bases at V and 1 base at J, with 9 bases between. Looked up from germline, CDR1 is LNHDA and CDR2 is SQIVND (reference sequence). The CDR3 here is CASSISGPNTEAFF. In nucleotides, the CDR3 is TGTGCCAGTAGTATTTCCGGACCGAACACTGAAGCTTTCTTT. Full variable domain (missing parts from reference TRBV19 and TRBJ1-1): DGGITQSPKYLFRKEGQNVTLSCEQNLNHDAMYWYRQDPGQGLRLIYYSQIVNDFQKGDIAEGYSVSREKKESFPLTVTSAQKNPTAFYLCASSISGPNTEAFFGQGTRLTVV.

This chain uses TRBV30 with TRBJ1-2; TRBD1 is a possible D gene (5 bases). The CDR3 has 13 residues. The germline V gene encodes CDR1 GTSNPN and CDR2 SVGIG (reference sequence). Trimming left V 5 bases short and J 6 bases short, with 16 bases between. DNA for the CDR3: TGTGCCTGGGGAGCTAGGCAGGGTAATGGCTACACCTTC. This gives the protein CAWGARQGNGYTF.

V usage is TRBV7-9 and J usage is TRBJ2-3, with a possible D match to TRBD1 (5 bases). CDR3 length: 15 amino acids. Germline values: CDR1 SEHNR, CDR2 FQNEAQ (reference sequence). The V end lost 5 bases, the J end lost 0 bases, and 12 bases lay between the germline ends. CDR3 DNA sequence: TGTGCCAGCAGCAAATCCAGGGAAAGCACAGATACGCAGTATTTT. As protein: CASSKSRESTDTQYF.